The clone carrying this T cell receptor (beta chain) showed up just once. This sample stems from a study of blood T cells in healthy people across ages. CDR1 is DFQATT, CDR2 SNEGSKA, per germline (reference sequence). The CDR3 has 14 amino acids. Trimming left V 2 bases short and J 2 bases short, with 9 bases between. Next came a second PCR, run for roughly 7 to 12 cycles, which used a sample-barcoded 5' primer along with a J-beta primer mix. TCRdb reprocessed the 5' RACE reads with MiXCR, giving one entry per CDR3 protein. The sample holds around 1,500,000 distinct CDR3 sequences, approximately 42% seen once.

The clonotype originates from a woman aged 18 to 35 in good health. The sequenced sample was blood. The chain couples TRBV20-1 to TRBJ2-2; D gene unclear. The CDR3 bases are TGCAGTGCTAGACCGCAGGCTAACACCGGGGAGCTGTTTTTT. Its translation: CSARPQANTGELFF.